These T cell receptor beta chains were read from a single sample in a study of blood T cell repertoires in COVID-19. Sequencing was performed with immunoSEQ multiplex PCR; in TCRdb, only in-frame clones are kept and a portion is missing. The sample consists of approximately 70,000 clones, 91% of them appearing once. The sequenced sample was peripheral blood. The receptors shown here come from a man aged 40-49 years with COVID-19, enrolled during active disease. Both conserved end residues are part of each CDR3. The order of the fields is J gene, V gene, D gene, clone size, CDR3 DNA, CDR3 protein. A D gene is named only where the DNA matches it firmly. Clone size appears in some rows only: once, few, many, or a class for an expanded clone.

>TRBJ2-2|TRBV2|TRBD2|.
TGTGCCAGCAGTGAGCGGGAGGCGGAGACCGGGGAGCTGTTTTTT
CASSEREAETGELFF
>TRBJ1-5|TRBV28|.|.
TGTGCCAGCAGCCCTCAGGCGGAGCGAGGGAATCAGCCCCAGCATTTT
CASSPQAERGNQPQHF
>TRBJ2-3|TRBV6-5|TRBD1|.
TGTGCCAGCAGTCTAGGGACAGGGAGCACAGATACGCAGTATTTT
CASSLGTGSTDTQYF
>TRBJ2-2|TRBV6-4|TRBD1|.
TGTGCCAGCAGCACGACAGGGGGGACCGGGGAGCTGTTTTTT
CASSTTGGTGELFF
>TRBJ2-2|TRBV4-2|TRBD2|.
TGTGCCAGCAGCCTAGCCGGGACTAGTTCAACCGGGGAGCTGTTTTTT
CASSLAGTSSTGELFF
>TRBJ2-1|TRBV29-1|.|.
TGCAGCGTTGAAGGCAACGAGTTCCCGACAGAATACAATGAGCAGTTCTTC
CSVEGNEFPTEYNEQFF
>TRBJ2-1|TRBV7-6|TRBD2|.
TGTGCCAGCAGCTCCCGAGCGGGGGGGCCAAGGAATGAGCAGTTCTTC
CASSSRAGGPRNEQFF
>TRBJ1-6|TRBV7-6|.|once
TGTGCCAGCAGCTTGGAAGGGGCGAATGACTCACCCCTCCACTTT
CASSLEGANDSPLHF
>TRBJ1-5|TRBV27|TRBD1|.
TGTGCCAGCAGTTTCAGGGGGGTTTCTCAGCCCCAGCATTTT
CASSFRGVSQPQHF
>TRBJ2-7|TRBV28|.|.
TGTGCCAGCAGTTCCCCTCTTACAACGCACAGCTACGAGCAGTACTTC
CASSSPLTTHSYEQYF
>TRBJ2-3|TRBV5-1|.|.
TGCGCCAGCAGCTTGTGGGGGGTGAGCACAGATACGCAGTATTTT
CASSLWGVSTDTQYF
>TRBJ1-6|TRBV28|TRBD1|.
TGTGCCAGCACCCTGGGACAGGGGAATTCACCCCTCCACTTT
CASTLGQGNSPLHF
>TRBJ2-1|TRBV10-2|TRBD2|.
TGCGCCAGCAGTCAGGAGGGGACTAGCGGGGGGGCAGGGCAGTTCTTC
CASSQEGTSGGAGQFF
>TRBJ2-7|TRBV10-2|TRBD1|.
TGCGCCAGCAGTGAAGACAGGGGGCGCGAGCAGTACTTC
CASSEDRGREQYF
>TRBJ2-1|TRBV27|.|.
TGTGCCAGCAGTTTTCGGGTCGAGTACAATGAGCAGTTCTTC
CASSFRVEYNEQFF
>TRBJ1-4|TRBV27|.|.
TGTGCCAGCAGTTTATCGTACGCCCTCTCGGGATCCCTGTTTTTT
CASSLSYALSGSLFF
>TRBJ1-4|TRBV2|.|.
TGTGCCAGCAGTCTCCTACTAGCTGGGGAAAAACTGTTTTTT
CASSLLLAGEKLFF
>TRBJ2-7|TRBV2|TRBD1|.
TGTGCCAGCGTATCAGGGGGCATGGGCGAGCAGTACTTC
CASVSGGMGEQYF
>TRBJ1-4|TRBV19|TRBD1|.
TGTGCCAGTAGTAGGGACAGGGGGTACCCTAACTGGATTTTT
CASSRDRGYPNWIF
>TRBJ2-5|TRBV9|TRBD1|.
TGTGCCAGCTCGCGACAGGGTGACGAGACCCAGTACTTC
CASSRQGDETQYF
>TRBJ2-7|TRBV6-5|.|.
TGTGCCAGCAGTCGGCCGGACAACTCCTACGAGCAGTACTTC
CASSRPDNSYEQYF
>TRBJ2-2|TRBV7-9|TRBD1|.
TGTGCCAGCAGCACGACAGGGAGCGGCGGGGAGCTGTTTTTT
CASSTTGSGGELFF
>TRBJ1-1|TRBV11-2|.|.
TGTGCCAGCAGCTTAACAGCACGCCGCGGGACTGAAGCTTTCTTT
CASSLTARRGTEAFF
>TRBJ1-5|TRBV28|TRBD1|.
TGTGCCAGCAGTCCGGGACAGGGTAGTCAGCCCCAGCATTTT
CASSPGQGSQPQHF
>TRBJ2-7|TRBV4-2|TRBD2|.
TGTGCCAGCAGCCCTAGCGGGGGATCCACCTACGAGCAGTACTTC
CASSPSGGSTYEQYF
>TRBJ1-6|TRBV10-3|TRBD1|.
TGTGCCGCGACAGGGGGAGGTAACTCCTATAATTCACCCCTCCACTTT
CAATGGGNSYNSPLHF
>TRBJ1-2|TRBV6-6|.|.
TGTGCCAGCAGTTTTCAGGGGAACTATGGCTACACCTTC
CASSFQGNYGYTF
>TRBJ2-7|TRBV7-2|.|.
TGTGCCAGCAGCTTAGAGGCAGGGGACTACGAGCAGTACTTC
CASSLEAGDYEQYF
>TRBJ2-7|TRBV6-5|.|.
TGTGCCAGCAGCCCCGGGAGAGCTATCTACGAGCAGTACTTC
CASSPGRAIYEQYF